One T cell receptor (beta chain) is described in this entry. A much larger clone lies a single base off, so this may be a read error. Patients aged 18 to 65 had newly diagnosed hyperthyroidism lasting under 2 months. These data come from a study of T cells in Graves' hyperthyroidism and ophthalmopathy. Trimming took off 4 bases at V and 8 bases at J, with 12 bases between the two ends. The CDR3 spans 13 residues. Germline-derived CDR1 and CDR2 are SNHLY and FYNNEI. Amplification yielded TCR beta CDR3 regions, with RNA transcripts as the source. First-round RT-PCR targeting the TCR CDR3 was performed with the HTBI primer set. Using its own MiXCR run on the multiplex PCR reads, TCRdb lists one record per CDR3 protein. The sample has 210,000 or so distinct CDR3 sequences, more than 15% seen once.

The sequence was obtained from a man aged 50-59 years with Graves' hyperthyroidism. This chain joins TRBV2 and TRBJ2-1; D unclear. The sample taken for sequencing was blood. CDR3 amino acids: CASSGGFRDEQFF. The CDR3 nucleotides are TGTGCCAGCAGTGGAGGATTTAGGGATGAGCAGTTCTTC.